This T cell receptor (beta chain) emerged from a study of blood T cells in healthy people across ages. Primed by a sample-barcoded 5' primer and a J-beta primer mix, a second PCR proceeded for 7 to 11 cycles. With 12 random nucleotides, a template-switch adaptor tagged each individual cDNA molecule. TCRdb reprocessed the 5' RACE reads with MiXCR, giving one entry per CDR3 protein. Of about 620,000 distinct CDR3 sequences listed, around 21% are singletons. This clonotype was seen a handful of times. Its antigen is as yet unknown. Extraction of total RNA produced a minimum of 5.5 micrograms from each sample. Study-wide findings and caveats: A strong correlation was seen between TCR beta diversity and naive T cell percentage. Calculation of diversity from one million T cells yielded estimates considered to be underestimates.

The CDR3 loop spans 14 amino acids. Trimming cost V 6 bases and J 5 bases; bases outside gene matches: 4. Germline V gives CDR1 KGHSH, CDR2 LQKENI. The receptor comes from a man between 70 and 80 years old in good health. The rearrangement joins TRBV18 to TRBJ2-2, with TRBD2 matching over 9 bases. Sequenced sample: blood. This chain's CDR3 is CASSGTSRTGELFF. In DNA, the CDR3 is TGTGCCAGCTCCGGGACTAGCCGGACCGGGGAGCTGTTTTTT.